The 8 T cell receptor beta chains reported below all come from one sample, sequenced in a study of naive and memory T cell subsets (dated by TCRdb to about 2017). The library was made by UMI-ligation and nested PCR. The listed sequencing device is Illumina MiSeq. The beta constant-region primer was an equimolar mix of two oligonucleotides covering both TRBC1 and TRBC2. The public reads were reanalyzed by TCRdb: fastp trimming at Q25, MiXCR alignment, in-frame beta chains only. Rows with one shared CDR3 protein collapse into an entry with the most common genes and DNA. The sample table lists 140,000 to 150,000 distinct CDR3 sequences, about 15% of them with a count of one. The top ten hold 0.14% of the sample. Material: naive CD4+ T cells from blood. The cell subset or site label corresponds to: naive T cells, CD45RA high CD27+. The origin of the receptors is a human donor in good health.

In this sample, this clonotype turned up a few times. The gene calls are TRBV6-5 and TRBJ2-1, with TRBD2 identical over 7 bases. The CDR3 sequence is 14 residues long. Germline values: CDR1 MNHEY, CDR2 SVGAGI. V shed 6 bases, J shed 10 bases, and the junction held 12 bases outside the gene matches. The CDR3 spells CASSRMHSSGEQFF. CDR3 coding DNA: TGTGCCAGCAGCCGAATGCATTCTAGCGGAGAGCAGTTCTTC.

This rearrangement joins TRBV29-1 to TRBJ2-1, with TRBD2 matching 8 bases. Trimming took 6 bases from V and 0 from J; bases not matched to a gene: 10. The CDR3 consists of 16 residues. Looked up from germline, CDR1 is SQVTM and CDR2 is ANQGSEA. CDR3 in DNA: TGCAGCGTCCCCCCTAAACTAGCGGCCTCCTACAATGAGCAGTTCTTC. Encoded protein: CSVPPKLAASYNEQFF.

This clonotype was found a few times. V and J are TRBV7-9 and TRBJ1-4; tentatively, D is TRBD1 (5 bases). V was shortened by 3 bases and J by 0 bases, with 8 bases between the two germline ends. The germline V gene has CDR1 SEHNR and CDR2 FQNEAQ (reference sequence). This CDR3 has 15 amino acids. The CDR3: CASSLGDATNEKLFF. Here the CDR3 DNA reads TGTGCCAGCAGCTTGGGGGATGCAACTAATGAAAAACTGTTTTTT. Based on the CDR3 plus reference TRBV7-9 and TRBJ1-4, the full variable domain is DTGVSQNPRHKITKRGQNVTFRCDPISEHNRLYWYRQTLGQGPEFLTYFQNEAQLEKSRLLSDRFSAERPKGSFSTLEIQRTEQGDSAMYLCASSLGDATNEKLFFGSGTQLSVL.

Only a few counts were recorded for this clonotype. The genes are TRBV12-3 or TRBV12-4 and TRBJ2-5; 7 bases fit TRBD2. The trim removed 4 bases at V and 7 bases at J, leaving 6 bases unmatched. This CDR3 has 13 amino acids. The CDR3 bases are TGTGCCAGCAGTTCTTGGGGGGGGGGGACCCAGTACTTC. It specifies CASSSWGGGTQYF.

This clonotype was counted ten times or more. This sequence joins TRBV7-6 and TRBJ2-7, with 10 positions matching TRBD1. V shed 4 bases, J shed 3 bases, and the junction held 27 bases outside the gene matches. CDR3 length: 22 residues. Germline CDR1 and CDR2: SGHVS and FNYEAQ. CDR3 loop: CASSYTRGRQGAIKGRNYEQYF. CDR3 sequence (DNA): TGTGCCAGCAGCTACACCCGGGGGCGACAGGGGGCGATTAAGGGGAGGAACTACGAGCAGTACTTC.

This clonotype was seen a handful of times. The V call is TRBV15, the J call TRBJ2-1; perhaps TRBD2 as D (6 bases). Trimming shortened V by 3 bases and J by 4 bases, and 13 bases separated the two germline ends. CDR3 length equals 15 residues. The germline CDR1 and CDR2 sequences are LNHNV and YYDKDF (reference sequence). CDR3 protein: CATSSPGGRYNEQFF. The CDR3 DNA reads TGTGCCACCAGCAGTCCCGGGGGTCGGTACAATGAGCAGTTCTTC.

The chain carries TRBV28 and TRBJ2-1; D uncertain. V was cut by 5 bases and J by 9 bases, with 11 bases left in between. Germline CDR1 MDHEN, CDR2 SYDVKM. The length of the CDR3 is 12 residues. The CDR3 protein is CASSTNNVEQFF. Here the CDR3 DNA reads TGTGCCAGCAGTACCAATAACGTTGAGCAGTTCTTC.

V is TRBV6-5 and J is TRBJ2-3; D may be TRBD1 (5 bases). Germline V CDR1 and CDR2: MNHEY, SVGAGI. The V gene lost 5 bases and the J gene lost 8 bases, with 17 bases spanning the gap. CDR3 size: 14 residues. CDR3 residues: CASSPPGGGATQYF. The DNA for the CDR3 is TGTGCCAGCAGTCCTCCGGGTGGTGGGGCTACGCAGTATTTT.